Listed here is a single TCR beta chain. There are 12 residues in the CDR3. Germline lookup yields CDR1 SGHDT and CDR2 YYEEEE. V was clipped by 4 bases and J by 16 bases; unmatched bases: 9. The data originate from a study of blood T cell repertoires in COVID-19. In the study's own analysis: Reference gene primer amplification gave estimated nucleated cell counts. Repertoires were generated with immunoSEQ multiplex PCR, while TCRdb's copy carries only in-frame clones and drops some. The V and J calls and clone size come from that table; D and trimming were worked out from the DNA. The repertoire holds roughly 270,000 clones, with over 75% as singletons.

The chain is built from TRBV5-6 and TRBJ1-4; 8 nucleotides match TRBD1. What was sequenced was peripheral blood. This sequence was found in a man between 18 and 29 years old with active or convalescent COVID-19. CDR3 nucleotides: TGTGCCAGCAGCCTAGGACAGGGCTGGTCGTTTTTT. Amino acid sequence: CASSLGQGWSFF.